This T cell receptor (beta chain) comes out of a study of T cell changes during pregnancy in multiple sclerosis. The germline CDR1 and CDR2 sequences are SGHDT and YYEEEE. There are 15 residues in the CDR3. V lost 3 bases to trimming and J lost 5 bases; unmatched junction nucleotides: 8. Method: immunoSEQ multiplex PCR; TCRdb's copy keeps in-frame clones and lacks some. The sample includes tens of thousands of clones, 80% to 95% of them seen just once. The sample in question was CD4+ T cells from peripheral blood mononuclear cells, obtained in the second trimester of pregnancy. V usage is TRBV5-6 and J usage is TRBJ2-1; TRBD2 matches 7 bases. This clonotype originated in a female donor in good health, enrolled as a control in a pregnancy study. CDR3 in amino acids: CASSWGRGINNEQFF. As DNA, the CDR3 is TGTGCCAGCAGCTGGGGGAGGGGTATCAACAATGAGCAGTTCTTC. Full variable domain (remainder filled in from reference TRBV5-6 and TRBJ2-1): DAGVTQSPTHLIKTRGQQVTLRCSPKSGHDTVSWYQQALGQGPQFIFQYYEEEERQRGNFPDRFSGHQFPNYSSELNVNALLLGDSALYLCASSWGRGINNEQFFGPGTRLTVL.